This TCR beta chain was sequenced for a study of beta chain features in type 1 diabetes. Study-wide points: Whether TCRB rearrangement is influenced by HLA type was left unresolved in this analysis.

As every portion of the isolated RNA was reverse transcribed, the sequencing read expressed TCRB transcripts. Sequencing of naive, central memory and regulatory T cell samples gave an average of about 3.57 million reads. Clones were sequenced by immunoSEQ multiplex PCR, and TCRdb holds only the in-frame ones, with some missing. This table has about 620,000 clones, around 15% appearing once. This CDR3 comprises 13 residues. CDR1 MGHDK and CDR2 SYGVNS come from the germline V gene. V was pared by 1 base and J by 11 bases, with 14 bases between. With respect to this clone: Its antigen remains unidentified.

There was one heparinised blood draw per donor, averaging about 110 mL. The chain recombines TRBV25-1 with TRBJ1-1; TRBD1 might be the D (6 bases). The TCR sequence derives from a young man in good health. The sequenced material came from naive CD4+ T cells from blood. The CDR3 is CASSEFVNRVAFF. In nucleotides, the CDR3 is TGTGCCAGCAGTGAATTTGTGAACAGGGTCGCTTTCTTT.